The present T cell receptor (beta chain) was sequenced within a study of patients and donors after allogeneic stem cell transplantation. Germline V lookup: CDR1 SGHVS, CDR2 FNYEAQ. The CDR3 covers 16 residues. Trimming removed 1 base from V and 1 base from J, with 12 bases in between. TCRdb processed the RT-PCR reads anew with MiXCR; each CDR3 protein has one entry. The sample records about 960,000 distinct CDR3 sequences, about a sixth being singletons. The rearrangement uses TRBV7-6 and TRBJ2-3; either TRBD1 or TRBD2 may fit D (5 bases each). The sequence was obtained from a human donor who was either an allogeneic HSCT recipient or a stem cell or donor lymphocyte infusion donor (not recorded which). It is not recorded whose cells these are; they may come from a transplant donor. Specimen: blood, either unsorted or a sorted T cell fraction (not recorded which). CDR3: CASSLEAGSRTDTQYF. CDR3 in DNA: TGTGCCAGCAGCTTAGAGGCAGGGAGTCGCACAGATACGCAGTATTTT.